This T cell receptor beta chain was captured by sequencing in a study of shared clonotypes between healthy human individuals. As defined, naive CD8 cells were CD45RO-negative and positively selected for CCR7, with terminally differentiated effector memory CD45RA+ cells excluded. Germline values: CDR1 SGHTA, CDR2 FQGTGA. V was pared by 3 bases and J by 5 bases, with 10 bases between. The CDR3 runs 13 residues. The method was immunoSEQ multiplex PCR; TCRdb's version includes in-frame clones alone and lacks a portion of them. The repertoire holds hundreds of thousands of clones, roughly 96% seen once, with less than 0.25% in the top ten.

This clonotype was sampled from a man younger than 45 in good health. Sample: naive CD8+ T cells sorted from blood. The J gene is TRBJ2-5, the V gene TRBV7-3; D call uncertain. The CDR3 spells CASSLTLGETQYF. As DNA, the CDR3 is TGTGCCAGCAGCTTGACGTTAGGGGAGACCCAGTACTTC.